This TCR beta chain is drawn from a study of T-cell reconstitution after alpha-beta-depleted transplantation in children. TCRbeta library construction was performed incorporating unique molecular identifiers. MiXCR, run by TCRdb on the PCR reads, gives a single entry per CDR3 protein. This sample yields some 400,000 distinct CDR3 sequences, of which roughly 22% are seen a single time; 3.8% belongs to the top ten. Germline V gene sequence: CDR1 SGHAT, CDR2 FQDESV (reference sequence). The CDR3 is made up of 19 amino acids. After removal of 5 bases from V and 0 bases from J, the junction contained 9 bases not matched to a gene.

The receptor was derived from a human donor who donated a stem cell graft to a child with acute myeloid leukemia. The starting material was PBMCs from the stem cell graft donor, obtained from the stem cell graft. This sequence joins TRBV11-1 and TRBJ2-6; TRBD2 matches at 11 bases. The CDR3 DNA is TGTGCCAGCAGCCTGCCCCTAGCGGGAGGACTCTCTGGGGCCAACGTCCTGACTTTC. This encodes CASSLPLAGGLSGANVLTF.